These 6 T cell receptor beta chains share one sample of origin, sequenced in a study of blood T cells in healthy people across ages. The authors ran a second PCR of roughly 6 to 12 cycles using a sample-barcoded 5' primer and a J-beta primer mix. TCRdb reanalysed the 5' RACE reads using MiXCR and keeps one entry per CDR3 protein. The sample lists about 930,000 distinct CDR3 sequences; almost 30% were seen once. The same sample was also studied in work on T cells of mothers and their children.

What was sequenced was blood. The receptor source for this set is a woman aged 40 to 50 in good health.

The chain couples TRBV20-1 to TRBJ2-5; the D gene is possibly TRBD1 (6 bases). The V end was cut by 5 bases, the J end by 1 base, with 26 bases between. This CDR3 is built from 18 residues. CDR1 DFQATT and CDR2 SNEGSKA come from the germline V gene (reference sequence). The CDR3 coding sequence is TGCAGTGCTTCCAGCCTCGGGACCCCAATAGGGGGCCAAGAGACCCAGTACTTC. Amino acids: CSASSLGTPIGGQETQYF.

This clonotype occurred a few times. The rearrangement uses TRBV7-2 and TRBJ1-5; TRBD1 matches 8 bases. With V trimmed by 5 bases and J by 1 base, 4 bases remained unmatched. CDR1 and CDR2 from the germline V gene are SGHTA and FQGNSA. The CDR3 runs 15 residues. The chain's CDR3 is CASSLDRASNQPQHF. The CDR3 DNA is TGTGCCAGCAGCCTGGACAGGGCAAGCAATCAGCCCCAGCATTTT. Using reference TRBV7-2 and TRBJ1-5 for the parts outside the CDR3, the full variable domain is GAGVSQSPSNKVTEKGKDVELRCDPISGHTALYWYRQSLGQGLEFLIYFQGNSAPDKSGLPSDRFSAERTGGSVSTLTIQRTQQEDSAVYLCASSLDRASNQPQHFGDGTRLSIL.

The chain joins TRBV5-1 to TRBJ2-3; 8 nucleotides match TRBD1. Looked up from germline, CDR1 is SGHRS and CDR2 is YFSETQ. This CDR3 region has 15 residues. The junction had 5 bases not matched to a gene; V was cut back by 3 bases and J by 2 bases. This chain's CDR3 is CASSWGDRNTDTQYF. Written as DNA, the CDR3 is TGCGCCAGCAGCTGGGGGGACAGGAACACAGATACGCAGTATTTT. The variable domain in full, with the rest retrieved from reference TRBV5-1 and TRBJ2-3, is KAGVTQTPRYLIKTRGQQVTLSCSPISGHRSVSWYQQTPGQGLQFLFEYFSETQRNKGNFPGRFSGRQFSNSRSEMNVSTLELGDSALYLCASSWGDRNTDTQYFGPGTRLTVL.

This clonotype was seen many times. The chain links TRBV27 to TRBJ2-7; 8 bases map to TRBD2. This CDR3 contains 14 residues. In germline, CDR1 is MNHEY, CDR2 SMNVEV (reference sequence). V was pared by 4 bases and J by 4 bases, with 6 bases of the junction left unmatched. CDR3 region: CASSSGTSSYEQYF. The CDR3 DNA sequence: TGTGCCAGCAGTTCTGGGACTAGTTCTTACGAGCAGTACTTC.

V usage is TRBV5-5 and J usage is TRBJ1-2; D is unresolved. V dropped 4 bases and J dropped 7 bases, with 20 bases sitting between them. Germline V gene sequence: CDR1 SGHKS, CDR2 YYEKEE (reference sequence). The CDR3 totals 15 residues. CDR3 sequence: CASSTNQRTAFGYTF. As DNA, the CDR3 is TGTGCCAGCAGCACCAACCAACGGACCGCTTTTGGCTACACCTTC. The whole variable domain, remainder taken from reference TRBV5-5 and TRBJ1-2, is DAGVTQSPTHLIKTRGQQVTLRCSPISGHKSVSWYQQVLGQGPQFIFQYYEKEERGRGNFPDRFSARQFPNYSSELNVNALLLGDSALYLCASSTNQRTAFGYTFGSGTRLTVV.

In regard to this clonotype: Without the conserved terminal phenylalanine or tryptophan, this CDR3 likely stems from a read error. This sequence joins TRBV4-3 and TRBJ1-2; D ambiguous. The V gene's germline CDR1 is LGHNA and CDR2 YSLEER. Trimming shortened V by 0 bases and J by 4 bases, and 6 bases separated the two germline ends. The length of the CDR3 is 13 residues. The CDR3 loop is CASSQEVSYGYTC. CDR3 nucleotide sequence: TGCGCCAGCAGCCAAGAGGTCAGCTATGGCTACACCTGC.